This TCR beta chain was captured in a study of tumor-infiltrating lymphocytes in primary liver carcinoma. Study-level information: Stage T1-T3 N0M0 tumors measured 4.2 to 10 cm at most.

Study findings and constraints: Blood had a significantly lower top-250-clone fraction than tumors did (p = 0.039). Relative to tumor region pairs, the tumor-adjacent and tumor-blood pairs showed overlap that was lower. Since the samples were bulk and unsorted, the CD4+ and CD8+ repertoires were not compared.

Germline V CDR1 and CDR2: KGHDR, SFDVKD. Losses at the gene ends were 7 bases for V and 5 bases for J; bases not matched to a gene: 7. This CDR3 is 16 amino acids long. Germline DNA was also extracted, with blood RNA taken from unsorted whole blood. Comments on this clonotype: Its antigen is unidentified.

A primer in the constant region served to generate TCR beta cDNA from approximately 460 ng of total RNA. Modified slightly, ARM-PCR produced TCR beta libraries over three nested multiplex PCR rounds. With TRBV1-TRBV30 forward primers and a C-beta reverse primer, the first two PCR rounds were run for 10 cycles each. One entry per CDR3 protein results from TCRdb running MiXCR on the multiplex PCR reads. The sample has fewer than 350,000 distinct CDR3 sequences, roughly two thirds seen once. V usage is TRBV24-1 and J usage is TRBJ2-3, with TRBD2 matching 14 bases. Sequenced material: peripheral blood. The TCR was taken from a man between 40 and 49 years old with primary liver carcinoma and hepatitis B virus infection. In DNA form, the CDR3 reads TGTGCCACCAGGGCGGGACTAGCGGGAGAAGTAGATACGCAGTATTTT. This sequence encodes CATRAGLAGEVDTQYF.